Below, 21 T cell receptor beta chains from the same sample are listed, as sequenced in a study of graft-versus-host responses after intestinal transplantation. These receptors' antigens are unknown. Only in-frame clones appear in the TCRdb table, and some are missing; sequencing was by immunoSEQ multiplex PCR. The sample includes over 100,000 clones, more than 80% of them seen just once. The starting material was unstimulated CD4+ T cells sorted from spleen or lymph node cells, obtained before transplant. The receptors derive from a human donor who was the organ donor for an intestinal transplant.

This clone has a single count. This chain joins TRBV6-5 and TRBJ1-1; D is ambiguous. Trimming removed 2 bases at V and 1 base at J, with 11 bases between. This CDR3 comprises 15 residues. Germline V gives CDR1 MNHEY, CDR2 SVGAGI. CDR3 residues: CASSYGSGRNTEAFF. CDR3 coding DNA: TGTGCCAGCAGTTACGGATCGGGAAGGAACACTGAAGCTTTCTTT.

V usage is TRBV2 and J usage is TRBJ2-5; D possibly matches TRBD1 or TRBD2 (5 bases each). Trimming left V 8 bases short and J 4 bases short, with 14 bases between. The CDR3 totals 13 residues. Germline CDR1 is SNHLY and CDR2 is FYNNEI. The CDR3 coding sequence is TGTGCCAGCGGGGGTTTGAGCCGAGAGACCCAGTACTTC. Translation gives CASGGLSRETQYF.

J is TRBJ2-7 and V is TRBV10-2, with 10 bases matching TRBD2. Germline CDR1 reads WSHSY; CDR2 reads SAAADI. V lost 4 bases and J lost 6; bases outside the gene matches: 6. The CDR3 is 14 amino acids. CDR3 sequence reads: CASSALAGAAEQYF. CDR3 DNA sequence: TGCGCCAGCAGTGCTCTAGCGGGAGCGGCCGAGCAGTACTTC.

This clone has only one observation. The rearrangement uses TRBV5-7 and TRBJ2-2; 7 bases align to TRBD2. TRBV5-7 is an ORF for which the function is uncertain. This CDR3 comprises 14 residues. With V trimmed by 0 bases and J by 7 bases, 3 bases remained unmatched. DNA for the CDR3: TGTGCCAGCAGCTTGGTTCCGGGAGGCGGGGAGCTGTTTTTT. As protein: CASSLVPGGGELFF.

The rearrangement joins TRBV10-1 to TRBJ2-7, with D uncertain. CDR1 is WNHNN and CDR2 is SYGVQD in the germline V gene (reference sequence). CDR3 size: 11 residues. Between the trimmed V and J ends, which lost 9 bases and 3 bases, there was a span of 9 bases. CDR3 DNA: TGCGCCAGACGGCAGGACTACGAGCAGTACTTC. Its protein product is CARRQDYEQYF.

The chain has TRBV5-6 and TRBJ2-7; D perhaps matches TRBD2 (6 bases). This CDR3 has 14 amino acids. CDR1 and CDR2 from the germline V gene are SGHDT and YYEEEE. Trimming shortened V by 2 bases and J by 1 base, and 10 bases separated the two germline ends. This CDR3 is CASSFQAGSYEQYF. CDR3 DNA: TGTGCCAGCAGCTTTCAGGCGGGGTCCTACGAGCAGTACTTC.

A single count supports this clone. The CDR3 DNA follows: TGTGCCAGCAGTTACTCCTGGCCCCCATCCTACAATGAGCAGTTCTTC. As protein: CASSYSWPPSYNEQFF. The chain couples TRBV6-5 to TRBJ2-1; no reliable D call. Germline V gene sequence: CDR1 MNHEY, CDR2 SVGAGI. The ends were cut back, 0 bases at V and 1 base at J, with 10 bases in the middle. The CDR3 covers 16 residues.

The V call is TRBV6-6, the J call TRBJ1-2, with 9 bases aligning to TRBD1. CDR1 MNHNY and CDR2 SVGAGI come from the germline V gene (reference sequence). The CDR3 loop spans 14 amino acids. V trimming: 7 bases; J trimming: 8 bases; junction bases outside the gene matches: 11. The CDR3 DNA sequence: TGTGCCAGCACCCAACAGGGGGCGCAGGGAGGCTACACCTTC. Its translation: CASTQQGAQGGYTF.

The gene calls are TRBV9 and TRBJ1-2, with TRBD1 matching 7 bases. Trimming at V came to 0 bases and at J to 3 bases, leaving 2 bases not matched to a gene. Germline CDR1 and CDR2: SGDLS and YYNGEE. The CDR3 has 14 residues. Here the CDR3 reads CASSVAGTDYGYTF. DNA of the CDR3: TGTGCCAGCAGCGTAGCCGGGACAGACTATGGCTACACCTTC.

The CDR3 spells CASNPLGGPYEQYF. The CDR3 region has the DNA TGTGCCAGCAATCCCCTAGGGGGTCCCTACGAGCAGTACTTC. The rearrangement links TRBV2 to TRBJ2-7, with a weak D call TRBD1 (6 bases). Per the germline V gene, CDR1 is SNHLY and CDR2 is FYNNEI. Trimming shortened V by 7 bases and J by 2 bases, and 15 bases separated the two germline ends. The CDR3 consists of 14 residues.

The chain uses TRBV18 and TRBJ2-1; TRBD2 agrees at 7 bases. The junction had 8 bases not matched to a gene; V was cut back by 3 bases and J by 6 bases. This CDR3 is 15 amino acids long. The germline CDR1 and CDR2 sequences are KGHSH and LQKENI. The CDR3 DNA follows: TGTGCCAGCTCACCTGGGCGGGAGCTCGTCAATGAGCAGTTCTTC. Translation gives CASSPGRELVNEQFF.

V and J are TRBV5-1 and TRBJ2-5; 9 bases align to TRBD2. This CDR3 is built from 16 residues. V lost 0 bases to trimming and J lost 4 bases; unmatched junction nucleotides: 7. Germline values: CDR1 SGHRS, CDR2 YFSETQ. CDR3 DNA sequence: TGCGCCAGCAGCTTGGGGGTAGCGGGAGCGGGAGAGACCCAGTACTTC. Translated, it gives CASSLGVAGAGETQYF.

The J gene is TRBJ2-3, the V gene TRBV9, with D tentatively TRBD2 (6 bases). The CDR3 loop spans 16 amino acids. Looked up from germline, CDR1 is SGDLS and CDR2 is YYNGEE. Trimming took off 1 base at V and 0 bases at J, with 12 bases between the two ends. CDR3 region: CASSVHGGASTDTQYF. In DNA form, the CDR3 reads TGTGCCAGCAGCGTACATGGCGGGGCTAGCACAGATACGCAGTATTTT. The whole variable domain, remainder taken from reference TRBV9 and TRBJ2-3, is DSGVTQTPKHLITATGQRVTLRCSPRSGDLSVYWYQQSLDQGLQFLIQYYNGEERAKGNILERFSAQQFPDLHSELNLSSLELGDSALYFCASSVHGGASTDTQYFGPGTRLTVL.

This chain links TRBV15 with TRBJ1-2, with TRBD1 matching 7 bases. The CDR3 sequence is 15 residues long. J was trimmed by 6 bases and V by 0 bases; bases with no gene match: 7. Germline V lookup: CDR1 LNHNV, CDR2 YYDKDF (reference sequence). CDR3 sequence (DNA): TGTGCCACCAGCAGAGATTGGAGGGGACAGAATGGCTACACCTTC. Protein sequence: CATSRDWRGQNGYTF.

The chain employs TRBV6-1 and TRBJ1-4; a weak D match, TRBD1 (5 bases). CDR3 length: 15 amino acids. Trimming removed 2 bases from V and 8 bases from J, with 15 bases in between. Germline V gives CDR1 MNHNS, CDR2 SASEGT. CDR3 coding DNA: TGTGCCAGCAGTGAATTTAGGGCAGGGTCGGAAAAACTGTTTTTT. Protein product: CASSEFRAGSEKLFF.

The chain recombines TRBV4-1 with TRBJ1-6; the D is unclear. CDR1 and CDR2 from the germline V gene are MGHRA and YSYEKL. The CDR3 is 14 residues long. V was clipped by 0 bases and J by 8 bases, with 8 bases between them. The CDR3 coding sequence is TGCGCCAGCAGCCAAGATCGCCTTTATTCACCCCTCCACTTT. Protein sequence: CASSQDRLYSPLHF.

The chain recombines TRBV10-3 with TRBJ1-1; D perhaps matches TRBD1 (6 bases). Germline V gene sequence: CDR1 ENHRY, CDR2 SYGVKD. The V gene lost 1 base and the J gene lost 5 bases, with 14 bases spanning the gap. The CDR3 contains 15 residues. CDR3 sequence (DNA): TGTGCCATCAGTGAGTTTAAGGGGGAGGCAACTGAAGCTTTCTTT. This sequence encodes CAISEFKGEATEAFF.

The chain carries TRBV2 and TRBJ1-1; D might be TRBD1 (6 bases). V shed 6 bases and J shed 1 base, with 9 bases lying between them. The CDR3 sequence is 13 residues long. Germline V gene data show CDR1 as SNHLY and CDR2 as FYNNEI. This chain's CDR3 is CASRRQENTEAFF. In nucleotides, the CDR3 is TGTGCCAGCAGAAGACAGGAGAACACTGAAGCTTTCTTT.

The chain couples TRBV5-1 to TRBJ1-2, with no clear D. CDR3 length: 14 amino acids. The V end lost 1 base, the J end lost 1 base, and 8 bases lay between the germline ends. CDR1 is SGHRS and CDR2 is YFSETQ in the germline V gene. CDR3 loop: CASSLQSHNYGYTF. In nucleotides, the CDR3 is TGCGCCAGCAGCTTGCAGTCCCATAACTATGGCTACACCTTC.

The CDR3 loop is CAISESRGSGEQYF. The CDR3 DNA reads as TGTGCCATCAGTGAGTCGAGGGGTTCGGGCGAGCAGTACTTC. V and J are TRBV10-3 and TRBJ2-7; D possibly matches TRBD1 or TRBD2 (5 bases each). V was clipped by 0 bases and J by 6 bases, with 12 bases between them. CDR3 length: 14 amino acids. The V gene's germline CDR1 is ENHRY and CDR2 SYGVKD.

The chain is built from TRBV5-4 and TRBJ2-5; D possibly corresponds to TRBD2 (7 bases). Per germline, CDR1 SGHNT and CDR2 YYREEE (reference sequence). V was shortened by 4 bases and J by 4 bases, with 11 bases between the two germline ends. The CDR3 runs to 13 residues. CDR3: CASSPAGAETQYF. CDR3 DNA: TGTGCCAGCAGCCCGGCGGGGGCAGAGACCCAGTACTTC.